The following is a TCR beta chain sequence with its context. No antigen is known for it. The sample holds other DNA sequences that translate to the same CDR3. These data belong to a study of graft-versus-host responses after intestinal transplantation. In the study overall: Recipients underwent multivisceral, liver-intestinal, or isolated intestinal transplants. All of the recipients had induction that used anti-thymocyte globulin, then tacrolimus and steroids for approximately 3 years.

The V gene's germline CDR1 is SGHNT and CDR2 YENEEA. V lost 5 bases, J lost 0 bases, and 3 bases stayed unmatched. The CDR3 is 16 residues long. Regarding the study as a whole: GvH clone levels peaked in circulation, and this peak was associated with early post-transplant HvG declines. GvH clones were identified in recipient marrow, with some first appearing in ileum or blood.

Sequencing was performed with immunoSEQ multiplex PCR; in TCRdb, only in-frame clones are kept and a portion is missing. The data show some 44,000 clones, approximately 95% seen once. Sequencing used PBMCs, obtained 335 days after intestinal transplant. The TCR sequence derives from a human patient who received an intestinal transplant, so some T cells may come from the graft donor. The chain couples TRBV11-3 to TRBJ2-3; 12 nucleotides line up with TRBD2. CDR3 residues: CASSLGTSGSTDTQYF. The CDR3 DNA reads as TGTGCCAGCAGCCTAGGGACTAGCGGGAGCACAGATACGCAGTATTTT. Based on the CDR3 plus reference TRBV11-3 and TRBJ2-3, the full variable domain is EAGVVQSPRYKIIEKKQPVAFWCNPISGHNTLYWYLQNLGQGPELLIRYENEEAVDDSQLPKDRFSAERLKGVDSTLKIQPAELGDSAVYLCASSLGTSGSTDTQYFGPGTRLTVL.